The following is a T cell receptor beta chain sequence with its context. The entry originates in a study of control samples from healthy donors and cancer patients. The CDR3 runs 15 residues. Trimming at V came to 0 bases and at J to 6 bases, leaving 9 bases not matched to a gene. In germline, CDR1 is SGHDT, CDR2 YYEEEE. Profiling relied on immunoSEQ multiplex PCR, and the TCRdb table lists in-frame clones only, not all of them. The sample lists 120,000 to 150,000 clones, 93% occurring once. This TCR was recovered from a young man in good health. This chain uses TRBV5-6 with TRBJ2-7, with 7 nucleotides matching TRBD2. Input material: blood. The CDR3 is CASSLGSSGKPEQYF. The DNA for the CDR3 is TGTGCCAGCAGCTTGGGTTCCAGCGGGAAGCCCGAGCAGTACTTC.